Sequencing of this TCR beta chain was carried out in a study of shared clonotypes between healthy human individuals. At the level of the study: Samples came from a couple of female and a few male donors aged 18 to 49. Whole-study findings and limits: Generation of non-shared clonotypes was less probable than generation of clonotypes shared by all four donors.

Of note for this clone: The antigen remains undetermined.

With 3 bases removed from V and 0 bases from J, the gap between germline ends came to 9 bases. This CDR3 has 14 residues. The germline gives CDR1 GTSNPN, CDR2 SVGIG (reference sequence). Sequencing was performed with immunoSEQ multiplex PCR; in TCRdb, only in-frame clones are kept and a portion is missing. This sample yields just over 2,000,000 clones, of which roughly 95% are seen a single time; under 0.15% belongs to the top ten. This TCR was sampled from a man aged 18 to 30 in good health. Sequenced: naive CD4+ T cells sorted from blood. Subset in this sample: CD45RA+ positively selected. The chain joins TRBV30 to TRBJ2-1, with TRBD2 as a possible D gene (5 bases). The CDR3 sequence: CAWRDSSSYNEQFF. CDR3 nucleotides: TGTGCCTGGAGGGACTCTAGCTCCTACAATGAGCAGTTCTTC. Complete variable domain (other parts from reference TRBV30 and TRBJ2-1): SQTIHQWPATLVQPVGSPLSLECTVEGTSNPNLYWYRQAAGRGLQLLFYSVGIGQISSEVPQNLSASRPQDRQFILSSKKLLLSDSGFYLCAWRDSSSYNEQFFGPGTRLTVL.